This entry is about one TCR beta chain. Its antigen is currently unknown. V trimming: 5 bases; J trimming: 10 bases; junction bases outside the gene matches: 11. Germline-derived CDR1 and CDR2 are ENHRY and SYGVKD. The CDR3 has 15 amino acids. The data originate from a study of cytomegalovirus exposure and HLA in healthy donors. Notes on the study in general: A later analysis reported that several of the most significant clusters appeared to be linked to common viral pathogens, among them Epstein-Barr virus.

The PCR contained 60 Vbeta and 13 Jbeta primers. Repertoires were generated with immunoSEQ multiplex PCR, while TCRdb's copy carries only in-frame clones and drops some. The sample records some 220,000 clones, over 70% being singletons. The chain is built from TRBV10-3 and TRBJ1-6; 7 nucleotides agree with TRBD1. Sequencing used PBMCs. This TCR was recovered from a woman aged 55-69 years in good health and CMV-seropositive. The CDR3 DNA reads TGTGCCATCAGTTACCGGCAGGGGGGAGGCTCACCCCTCCACTTT. It yields the protein CAISYRQGGGSPLHF.